One and the same sample provided the 22 T cell receptor beta chains below, sequenced in a study of shared clonotypes between healthy human individuals. TCRdb's copy holds only in-frame clones and misses some; the assay was immunoSEQ multiplex PCR. The sample consists of over 2,000,000 clones, roughly 95% of them appearing once. Naive CD8 isolation took CD45RO-negative cells positively selected for CCR7 and excluded terminally differentiated effector memory CD45RA+ cells. Sequenced: naive CD8+ T cells from PBMCs. Receptor source: a man aged 18 to 29 in good health. Some clones in this sample may be carry-over from other donors' samples.

In DNA, the CDR3 is TGTGCCAGCAGTTTAGAGGCCCGGGGCCAGCCGCTTTATCAGCCCCAGCATTTT. Amino acid sequence: CASSLEARGQPLYQPQHF. V and J are TRBV28 and TRBJ1-5, with a tentative D call TRBD1 (5 bases). This CDR3 contains 18 residues. V gave up 2 bases and J gave up 5 bases, with 22 bases separating them. Per the germline V gene, CDR1 is MDHEN and CDR2 is SYDVKM.

The chain recombines TRBV6-5 with TRBJ2-1; D unclear. CDR1 and CDR2 from the germline V gene are MNHEY and SVGAGI. Deletions cut 4 bases from V and 3 bases from J, with 10 bases between. This CDR3 has 14 amino acids. The CDR3 spells CASSSRHLYNEQFF. For the CDR3, the DNA is TGTGCCAGCAGTTCAAGACACCTCTACAATGAGCAGTTCTTC.

The V gene is TRBV5-1, the J gene TRBJ2-3; TRBD2 matches at 12 bases. This CDR3 spans 18 amino acids. CDR1 is SGHRS and CDR2 is YFSETQ in the germline V gene. V shed 0 bases and J 2 bases; nucleotides not matched to a gene: 7. CDR3 sequence: CASSLAASGRAITDTQYF. The CDR3 nucleotides are TGCGCCAGCAGCTTGGCGGCTAGCGGGAGGGCGATCACAGATACGCAGTATTTT.

The chain has TRBV7-8 and TRBJ1-5; tentatively, D is TRBD1 (6 bases). V was pared by 1 base and J by 4 bases, with 11 bases between. CDR3 length equals 15 residues. Looked up from germline, CDR1 is SGHVS and CDR2 is FQNEAQ. The CDR3, as DNA: TGTGCCAGCAGCTTAGTGGTAGGGGGTAATCAGCCCCAGCATTTT. This translates into CASSLVVGGNQPQHF.

The J gene is TRBJ2-3, the V gene TRBV9; maybe TRBD1 (6 bases). The CDR3 has 17 residues. Germline loops: CDR1 SGDLS, CDR2 YYNGEE. Trimming pared 4 bases from V and 1 base from J, leaving 19 bases between. CDR3 in amino acids: CASSSDRGGFGTDTQYF. The CDR3 DNA is TGTGCCAGCAGCTCCGATCGTGGGGGCTTCGGCACAGATACGCAGTATTTT.

The gene calls are TRBV29-1 and TRBJ1-2, with D perhaps matching TRBD1 (5 bases). The CDR3 spans 13 residues. Germline V gene lookup returns CDR1 SQVTM and CDR2 ANQGSEA. V was clipped by 6 bases and J by 0 bases, with 11 bases between them. CDR3 in amino acids: CSVPWGANYGYTF. CDR3 nucleotide sequence: TGCAGCGTCCCTTGGGGGGCTAACTATGGCTACACCTTC.

The count of this clone is one. This chain uses TRBV5-1 with TRBJ2-7; no definite D call. Per the germline V gene, CDR1 is SGHRS and CDR2 is YFSETQ. The CDR3 is 15 amino acids. V gave up 0 bases and J gave up 3 bases, with 13 bases separating them. CDR3 coding DNA: TGCGCCAGCAGCTTGGAACCCGGACCGGGCTACGAGCAGTACTTC. Its protein product is CASSLEPGPGYEQYF. Drawing the rest from reference TRBV5-1 and TRBJ2-7, the complete variable domain is KAGVTQTPRYLIKTRGQQVTLSCSPISGHRSVSWYQQTPGQGLQFLFEYFSETQRNKGNFPGRFSGRQFSNSRSEMNVSTLELGDSALYLCASSLEPGPGYEQYFGPGTRLTVT.

The rearrangement links TRBV27 to TRBJ1-5, with D uncertain. CDR1 is MNHEY, CDR2 SMNVEV, per germline (reference sequence). V was clipped by 8 bases and J by 4 bases, with 15 bases between them. This CDR3 contains 14 residues. DNA for the CDR3: TGTGCCAGCGGAATCCTCGGTGGGAATCAGCCCCAGCATTTT. Protein sequence: CASGILGGNQPQHF.

The rearrangement uses TRBV5-1 and TRBJ1-1; tentative D call: TRBD1 (5 bases). Germline values: CDR1 SGHRS, CDR2 YFSETQ. CDR3 length: 16 residues. The V gene lost 1 base and the J gene lost 1 base, with 14 bases spanning the gap. The CDR3 region has the DNA TGCGCCAGCAGCTTGTCGGGTGCAGGGAAGAACACTGAAGCTTTCTTT. This encodes CASSLSGAGKNTEAFF.

The V call is TRBV6-6, the J call TRBJ2-1; maybe TRBD1 (6 bases). Germline-derived CDR1 and CDR2 are MNHNY and SVGAGI (reference sequence). CDR3 length: 14 amino acids. Trimming removed 0 bases from V and 7 bases from J, with 10 bases in between. The DNA of the CDR3 is TGTGCCAGCAGTTACTCCGCCAGGGGTAATGAGCAGTTCTTC. This codes for CASSYSARGNEQFF.

The chain has TRBV5-4 and TRBJ2-1; 8 bases agree with TRBD2. CDR3 length: 19 residues. V gave up 0 bases and J gave up 0 bases; unmatched junction bases: 11. Germline V gene sequence: CDR1 SGHNT, CDR2 YYREEE (reference sequence). CDR3 nucleotides: TGTGCCAGCAGCTTGGGGGGGGCGGAGCGGGAGAGCTCCTACAATGAGCAGTTCTTC. It is translated as CASSLGGAERESSYNEQFF.

CDR3 DNA: TGCAGCGTTGGGGGAGTATTCTACGAGCAGTACTTC. Residues: CSVGGVFYEQYF. The gene calls are TRBV29-1 and TRBJ2-7; weak D call: TRBD2 (5 bases). Germline loops: CDR1 SQVTM, CDR2 ANQGSEA. Trimming removed 4 bases at V and 3 bases at J, with 10 bases between. The CDR3 has 12 residues.

The CDR3 DNA reads TGTGCCAGCAGCGTAGACAAGGGGATAGATGGAAACATTCAGTACTTC. The encoded protein is CASSVDKGIDGNIQYF. The genes are TRBV9 and TRBJ2-4; tentatively, D is TRBD1 (5 bases). This CDR3 is 16 amino acids long. V was cut by 0 bases and J by 6 bases, with 16 bases left in between. The germline V gene encodes CDR1 SGDLS and CDR2 YYNGEE.

The genes are TRBV4-1 and TRBJ2-7, with D maybe TRBD1 (6 bases). Germline values: CDR1 MGHRA, CDR2 YSYEKL. The CDR3 length is 16 residues. Deletions cut 3 bases from V and 6 bases from J, with 21 bases between. The CDR3 DNA reads as TGCGCCAGCAGCCATAGAACCGGGACACAGAAGATCGAGCAGTACTTC. It specifies CASSHRTGTQKIEQYF.

The V gene is TRBV9, the J gene TRBJ2-2, with 8 bases lining up with TRBD1. Germline V lookup: CDR1 SGDLS, CDR2 YYNGEE. V gave up 3 bases and J gave up 2 bases; unmatched junction bases: 9. The CDR3 spans 17 residues. The CDR3 DNA follows: TGTGCCAGCAGCGAACCCCGGACAGGGATTAACACCGGGGAGCTGTTTTTT. Its translation: CASSEPRTGINTGELFF.

This clone was seen just once. The chain uses TRBV7-2 and TRBJ2-7; 8 positions agree with TRBD1. The CDR3 totals 14 residues. V lost 1 base and J lost 5; bases outside the gene matches: 4. Germline CDR1 SGHTA, CDR2 FQGNSA. The CDR3 sequence is CASSLVQGADEQYF. CDR3 in DNA: TGTGCCAGCAGCTTAGTGCAGGGGGCGGACGAGCAGTACTTC.

V and J are TRBV4-3 and TRBJ2-5; TRBD1 matches 9 bases. V gave up 0 bases and J gave up 5 bases; unmatched junction bases: 7. The germline V gene encodes CDR1 LGHNA and CDR2 YSLEER. CDR3 length: 16 residues. CDR3: CASSQDLGQGRETQYF. The CDR3 region has the DNA TGCGCCAGCAGCCAAGATCTGGGACAGGGTCGTGAGACCCAGTACTTC.

This chain connects TRBV19 to TRBJ1-5; D is possibly TRBD1 (6 bases). V was clipped by 3 bases and J by 2 bases, with 11 bases between them. The CDR3 covers 15 residues. Germline-derived CDR1 and CDR2 are LNHDA and SQIVND (reference sequence). CDR3 in amino acids: CASSIRAGGNQPQHF. In DNA, the CDR3 is TGTGCCAGTAGTATTAGAGCAGGGGGCAATCAGCCCCAGCATTTT. Looking up the rest from reference TRBV19 and TRBJ1-5 gives the full variable domain: DGGITQSPKYLFRKEGQNVTLSCEQNLNHDAMYWYRQDPGQGLRLIYYSQIVNDFQKGDIAEGYSVSREKKESFPLTVTSAQKNPTAFYLCASSIRAGGNQPQHFGDGTRLSIL.

The chain has TRBV6-1 and TRBJ1-2, with no clear D. This CDR3 contains 15 residues. Trimming pared 1 base from V and 0 bases from J, leaving 9 bases between. The germline CDR1 and CDR2 sequences are MNHNS and SASEGT. The CDR3 nucleotides are TGTGCCAGCAGTGAAGTGGTTGGCACTAACTATGGCTACACCTTC. This sequence encodes CASSEVVGTNYGYTF.

This clone was picked up one time. The genes are TRBV4-1 and TRBJ1-5; a possible D gene is TRBD1 (5 bases). Trimming left V 3 bases short and J 4 bases short, with 16 bases between. Looked up from germline, CDR1 is MGHRA and CDR2 is YSYEKL. This CDR3 region has 16 residues. This CDR3 reads CASSQEGRQINQPQHF. The CDR3 DNA reads as TGCGCCAGCAGCCAGGAGGGTCGACAGATTAATCAGCCCCAGCATTTT.

The V and J genes are TRBV27 and TRBJ2-7; 7 bases match TRBD2. The V and J ends lost 3 bases and 3 bases, in that order; junction bases with no gene match: 8. This CDR3 region has 15 residues. CDR1 is MNHEY, CDR2 SMNVEV, per germline (reference sequence). The CDR3 DNA sequence: TGTGCCAGCAGTTTTTTTGGAGCTAGCGGCTACGAGCAGTACTTC. Protein: CASSFFGASGYEQYF.

The chain recombines TRBV5-4 with TRBJ2-7, with D maybe TRBD2 (5 bases). The CDR3 sequence is 15 residues long. Trimming cost V 2 bases and J 0 bases, with 12 bases left between them. CDR1 SGHNT and CDR2 YYREEE come from the germline V gene (reference sequence). CDR3 DNA: TGTGCCAGCAGCTTTTTTGGGCGGGTCTCCTACGAGCAGTACTTC. Amino acids: CASSFFGRVSYEQYF.